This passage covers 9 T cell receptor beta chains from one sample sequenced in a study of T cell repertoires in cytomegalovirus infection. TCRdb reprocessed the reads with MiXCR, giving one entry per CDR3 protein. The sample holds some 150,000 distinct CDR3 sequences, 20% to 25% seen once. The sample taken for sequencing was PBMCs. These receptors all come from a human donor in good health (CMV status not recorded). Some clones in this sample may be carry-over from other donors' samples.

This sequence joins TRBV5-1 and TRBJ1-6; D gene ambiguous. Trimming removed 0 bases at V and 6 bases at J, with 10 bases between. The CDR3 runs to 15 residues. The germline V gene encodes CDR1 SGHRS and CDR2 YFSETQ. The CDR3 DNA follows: TGCGCCAGCAGCTTGGACAGAAATCTTAATTCACCCCTCCACTTT. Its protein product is CASSLDRNLNSPLHF.

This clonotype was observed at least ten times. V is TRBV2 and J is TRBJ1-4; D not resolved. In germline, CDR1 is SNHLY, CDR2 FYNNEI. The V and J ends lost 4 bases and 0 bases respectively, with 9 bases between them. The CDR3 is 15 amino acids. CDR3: CASSGGYATNEKLFF. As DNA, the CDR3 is TGTGCCAGCAGTGGAGGTTACGCAACTAATGAAAAACTGTTTTTT.

CDR3 in DNA: TGTGCCAGCAGGTGGACAGGGAGGGGGAACACTGAAGCTTTCTTT. Translation gives CASRWTGRGNTEAFF. The rearrangement links TRBV12-3 or TRBV12-4 to TRBJ1-1; TRBD1 agrees at 8 bases. This CDR3 comprises 15 residues. With V trimmed by 6 bases and J by 1 base, 7 bases remained unmatched.

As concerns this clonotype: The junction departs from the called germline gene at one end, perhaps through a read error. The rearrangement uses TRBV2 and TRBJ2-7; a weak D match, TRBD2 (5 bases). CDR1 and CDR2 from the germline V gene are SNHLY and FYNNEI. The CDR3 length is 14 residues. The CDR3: CASTSASDSYDQYF. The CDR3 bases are TGTGCCAGCACGTCGGCTTCGGACTCCTACGATCAGTACTTC. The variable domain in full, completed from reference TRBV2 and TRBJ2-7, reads EPEVTQTPSHQVTQMGQEVILRCVPISNHLYFYWYRQILGQKVEFLVSFYNNEISEKSEIFDDQFSVERPDGSNFTLKIRSTKLEDSAMYFCASTSASDSYDQYFGPGTRLTVT.

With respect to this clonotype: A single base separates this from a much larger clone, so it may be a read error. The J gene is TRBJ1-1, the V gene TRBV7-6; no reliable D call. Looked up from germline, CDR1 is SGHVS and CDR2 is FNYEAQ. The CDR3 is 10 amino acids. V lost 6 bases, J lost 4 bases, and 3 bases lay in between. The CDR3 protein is CASRITEAFF. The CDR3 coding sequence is TGTGCCAGCAGGATCACTGAAGCTTTCTTT.

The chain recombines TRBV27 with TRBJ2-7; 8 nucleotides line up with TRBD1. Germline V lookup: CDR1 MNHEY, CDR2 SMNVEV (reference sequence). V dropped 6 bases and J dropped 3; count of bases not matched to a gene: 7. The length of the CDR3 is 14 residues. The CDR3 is CASRFADRVYEQYF. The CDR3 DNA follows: TGTGCCAGCAGATTTGCGGACAGGGTCTACGAGCAGTACTTC.

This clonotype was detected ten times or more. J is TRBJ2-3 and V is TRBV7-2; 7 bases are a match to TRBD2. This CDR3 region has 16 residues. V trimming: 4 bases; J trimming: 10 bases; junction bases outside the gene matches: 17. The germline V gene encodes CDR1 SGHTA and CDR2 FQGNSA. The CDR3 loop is CASSSSSSGTPFSQYF. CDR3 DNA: TGTGCCAGCAGCTCCTCGTCCAGCGGGACCCCCTTTTCGCAGTATTTT. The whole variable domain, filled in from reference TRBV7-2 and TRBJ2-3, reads GAGVSQSPSNKVTEKGKDVELRCDPISGHTALYWYRQSLGQGLEFLIYFQGNSAPDKSGLPSDRFSAERTGGSVSTLTIQRTQQEDSAVYLCASSSSSSGTPFSQYFGPGTRLTVL.

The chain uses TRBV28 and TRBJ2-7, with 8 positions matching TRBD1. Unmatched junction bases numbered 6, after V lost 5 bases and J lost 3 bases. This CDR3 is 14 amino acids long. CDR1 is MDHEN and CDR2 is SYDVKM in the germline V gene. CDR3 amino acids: CASSQDRGGYEQYF. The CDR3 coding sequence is TGTGCCAGCAGTCAAGACAGGGGTGGCTACGAGCAGTACTTC.

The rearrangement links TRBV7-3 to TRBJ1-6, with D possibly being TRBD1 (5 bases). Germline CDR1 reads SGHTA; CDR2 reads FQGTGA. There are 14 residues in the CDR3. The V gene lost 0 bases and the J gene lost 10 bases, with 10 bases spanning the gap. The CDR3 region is CASSLTPGTSPLHF. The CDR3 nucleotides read TGTGCCAGCAGCTTAACCCCAGGGACGTCACCCCTCCACTTT.